One and the same sample provided the 27 T cell receptor beta chains below, sequenced in a study of molecular identifiers for immune sequencing clone quantification. Each CDR3 protein gets one entry after TCRdb re-called the PCR reads with MiXCR. The sample consists of about 640,000 distinct CDR3 sequences, just under 20% of them appearing once. Input material: naive CD8+ T cells from blood, with Jurkat cell RNA spiked in. Specified subset: FACS-sorted CD8+CD4-CCR7+CD45RA+ naive T cells. The source is a human donor in good health. Some libraries in this study had Jurkat cell RNA spiked in.

The chain uses TRBV13 and TRBJ2-7; the match to TRBD2 covers 13 bases. CDR3 size: 17 residues. Germline V CDR1 and CDR2: PRHDT, FYEKMQ (reference sequence). Trimming at V came to 4 bases and at J to 0 bases, leaving 6 bases not matched to a gene. The CDR3 protein is CASSSGLAGISSYEQYF. Here the CDR3 DNA reads TGTGCCAGCAGCTCGGGACTAGCGGGAATCAGCTCCTACGAGCAGTACTTC.

A few counts support this clonotype. This chain uses TRBV7-6 with TRBJ2-3; no reliable D call. CDR3 length: 13 residues. Germline CDR1 reads SGHVS; CDR2 reads FNYEAQ. The V end lost 5 bases, the J end lost 8 bases, and 14 bases lay between the germline ends. The CDR3 nucleotides are TGTGCCAGCAGCGCAAGTGCCTCCCCTACGCAGTATTTT. This encodes CASSASASPTQYF.

The table lists this clonotype with a few counts. The rearrangement uses TRBV10-3 and TRBJ2-7; 10 nucleotides line up with TRBD2. V lost 5 bases to trimming and J lost 3 bases; unmatched junction nucleotides: 4. The CDR3 covers 14 residues. CDR1 is ENHRY, CDR2 SYGVKD, per germline. The DNA of the CDR3 is TGTGCCATCAGTCCGGGACTAGCGTTCTACGAGCAGTACTTC. Translating it yields CAISPGLAFYEQYF.

This clonotype was observed at least ten times. V usage is TRBV6-6 and J usage is TRBJ1-2; no clear D. The V and J ends lost 5 bases and 1 base respectively, with 5 bases between them. The CDR3 totals 12 residues. CDR1 and CDR2 (germline): MNHNY, SVGAGI (reference sequence). CDR3 in amino acids: CASSENNYGYTF. For the CDR3, the DNA is TGTGCCAGCAGTGAAAATAACTATGGCTACACCTTC.

This clonotype was counted ten times or more. V and J are TRBV6-2 or TRBV6-3 and TRBJ2-6; D call uncertain. Germline CDR1 MNHEY, CDR2 SVGEGT. The CDR3 is made up of 14 amino acids. Trimming removed 5 bases from V and 1 base from J, with 6 bases in between. This CDR3 reads CASSATSGANVLTF. CDR3 nucleotides: TGTGCCAGCAGTGCGACTTCTGGGGCCAACGTCCTGACTTTC.

The chain has TRBV7-9 and TRBJ2-1; 8 bases are a match to TRBD2. The CDR3 runs 13 residues. CDR1 SEHNR and CDR2 FQNEAQ come from the germline V gene (reference sequence). J gave up 9 bases and V 5 bases, and 6 bases lay outside the gene matches. CDR3 amino acids: CASSPGLAAEQFF. CDR3 bases: TGTGCCAGCAGCCCCGGACTAGCCGCTGAGCAGTTCTTC. The full variable domain, with the rest looked up from reference TRBV7-9 and TRBJ2-1, is DTGVSQNPRHKITKRGQNVTFRCDPISEHNRLYWYRQTLGQGPEFLTYFQNEAQLEKSRLLSDRFSAERPKGSFSTLEIQRTEQGDSAMYLCASSPGLAAEQFFGPGTRLTVL.

Details on this clonotype: A read error may be the cause here, since a much bigger clone is one base away. Without the conserved terminal phenylalanine or tryptophan, this CDR3 likely stems from a read error. The chain employs TRBV2 and TRBJ2-7; tentative D call: TRBD1 (5 bases). V was pared by 6 bases and J by 3 bases, with 9 bases between. The germline CDR1 and CDR2 sequences are SNHLY and FYNNEI. CDR3 length: 12 residues. The CDR3 DNA follows: TGTGCCAGCAGCATAGGGGACTACGAGCAGTACCTC. Translation gives CASSIGDYEQYL.

The chain joins TRBV20-1 to TRBJ2-1; 12 bases are shared with TRBD2. The CDR3 loop spans 17 amino acids. Per the germline V gene, CDR1 is DFQATT and CDR2 is SNEGSKA (reference sequence). Unmatched junction bases numbered 13, after V lost 6 bases and J lost 4 bases. CDR3 DNA: TGCAGTGCCACCGGGACTAGCGGGCGGACCCTTTACAATGAGCAGTTCTTC. Translation: CSATGTSGRTLYNEQFF.

The chain recombines TRBV2 with TRBJ1-6; D gene unclear. The CDR3 extends over 16 amino acids. Germline CDR1 and CDR2: SNHLY and FYNNEI. With 7 bases removed from V and 4 bases from J, the gap between germline ends came to 17 bases. CDR3: CASIVDISYYNSPLHF. The CDR3 DNA reads as TGTGCCAGCATTGTCGACATCTCCTATTATAATTCACCCCTCCACTTT.

This clonotype was detected a few times. This may stem from a read error, because a much larger clone lies one nucleotide away. V and J are TRBV20-1 and TRBJ2-3; possibly TRBD1 for D (5 bases). This CDR3 spans 11 amino acids. CDR1 is DFQATT and CDR2 is SNEGSKA in the germline V gene (reference sequence). The CDR3 spells CSAFMTDTRYF. CDR3 in DNA: TGCAGTGCTTTCATGACAGATACGCGGTATTTT.

A word on this clonotype: This may stem from a read error, because a much larger clone lies one nucleotide away. The CDR3 protein is CASSFSSRRDTQYF. CDR3 coding DNA: TGTGCCAGCAGTTTTTCGAGTCGACGAGATACGCAGTATTTT. The chain links TRBV28 to TRBJ2-3; D is ambiguous. CDR1 is MDHEN and CDR2 is SYDVKM in the germline V gene. The CDR3 has 14 amino acids. The V and J ends lost 3 bases and 5 bases respectively, with 12 bases between them.

This clonotype was picked up a small number of times. The chain combines TRBV7-9 with TRBJ2-2; D gene unclear. The ends were cut back, 1 base at V and 3 bases at J, with 6 bases in the middle. This CDR3 has 14 residues. The germline CDR1 and CDR2 sequences are SEHNR and FQNEAQ (reference sequence). This CDR3 is CASSLGIHTGELFF. Here the CDR3 DNA reads TGTGCCAGCAGCTTAGGTATACACACCGGGGAGCTGTTTTTT.

Many counts were recorded for this clonotype. The chain links TRBV12-3 or TRBV12-4 to TRBJ1-2; D unresolved. The CDR3 totals 15 residues. V lost 7 bases, J lost 4 bases, and 19 bases lay in between. Here the CDR3 DNA reads TGTGCCAGCACCGATACGGCCCGTCATGCCTATGGCTACACCTTC. Translation gives CASTDTARHAYGYTF.

The chain joins TRBV6-2 or TRBV6-3 to TRBJ2-3; TRBD2 aligns across 15 bases. V shed 8 bases and J 3 bases; nucleotides not matched to a gene: 12. CDR1 MNHEY and CDR2 SVGEGT come from the germline V gene. The length of the CDR3 is 18 residues. CDR3 in DNA: TGTGCCAGCGGTCACACCGGACTAGCGGGAGGGCCGACAGATACGCAGTATTTT. Its translation: CASGHTGLAGGPTDTQYF.

The gene calls are TRBV10-1 and TRBJ1-1; TRBD1 agrees at 7 bases. The length of the CDR3 is 14 residues. Germline-derived CDR1 and CDR2 are WNHNN and SYGVQD (reference sequence). V lost 4 bases and J lost 6; bases outside the gene matches: 8. The CDR3, as DNA: TGCGCCAGCAGTGGATCAGGGGGTATGGCTGAAGCTTTCTTT. Amino acids: CASSGSGGMAEAFF.

This clonotype occurred a few times. An end of the junction does not agree with germline; a read error may underlie this. The chain links TRBV10-3 to TRBJ2-4, with D possibly being TRBD1 (6 bases). Germline assignment: CDR1 ENHRY and CDR2 SYGVKD. The CDR3 loop spans 15 amino acids. The CDR3 loop reads CAISESLGDKYIQYF. The CDR3 nucleotides are TGTGCCATCAGTGAGTCTTTGGGGGACAAATACATTCAGTACTTC.

With regard to this clonotype: This could be a read error, since a much larger clone is one nucleotide away. V gene TRBV28 combines with J gene TRBJ2-1; D is ambiguous. CDR1 is MDHEN, CDR2 SYDVKM, per germline. CDR3 length equals 14 residues. The CDR3 reads CASSFRGTYNERFF. CDR3 in DNA: TGTGCCAGCAGTTTCCGAGGTACCTACAATGAGCGGTTCTTC.

This clonotype was seen more than once but under ten times. J is TRBJ2-7 and V is TRBV7-9; D gene uncertain. The V end lost 1 base, the J end lost 2 bases, and 21 bases lay between the germline ends. Germline-derived CDR1 and CDR2 are SEHNR and FQNEAQ (reference sequence). There are 18 residues in the CDR3. CDR3 protein: CASSLGTPGGDITYEQYF. In DNA form, the CDR3 reads TGTGCCAGCAGCTTAGGGACCCCCGGTGGGGATATTACCTACGAGCAGTACTTC.

There are a few counts of this clonotype. The chain has TRBV12-3 or TRBV12-4 and TRBJ2-5; perhaps TRBD2 as D (5 bases). Trimming stripped 3 bases from V and 5 bases from J, with 19 bases between. The CDR3 is 16 amino acids. CDR3 sequence reads: CASSLGAAGHRETQYF. Here the CDR3 DNA reads TGTGCCAGCAGTTTGGGAGCTGCGGGTCATCGGGAGACCCAGTACTTC.

This clonotype was observed many times. The V and J genes are TRBV7-2 and TRBJ2-2; 7 bases map to TRBD2. Germline V gives CDR1 SGHTA, CDR2 FQGNSA. V shed 2 bases, J shed 7 bases, and the junction held 10 bases outside the gene matches. The length of the CDR3 is 16 residues. CDR3 sequence: CASSLTKAGAIGELFF. CDR3 bases: TGTGCCAGCAGCTTAACGAAGGCGGGAGCAATCGGGGAGCTGTTTTTT. The full variable domain, in which reference TRBV7-2 and TRBJ2-2 provide the parts outside the CDR3, is GAGVSQSPSNKVTEKGKDVELRCDPISGHTALYWYRQSLGQGLEFLIYFQGNSAPDKSGLPSDRFSAERTGGSVSTLTIQRTQQEDSAVYLCASSLTKAGAIGELFFGEGSRLTVL.

This clonotype was seen once. This may be a read error: a much more frequent sequence differs by one nucleotide. The chain uses TRBV29-1 and TRBJ1-1; perhaps TRBD1 as D (5 bases). The germline gives CDR1 SQVTM, CDR2 ANQGSEA. V was clipped by 7 bases and J by 8 bases, with 20 bases between them. CDR3 length equals 13 residues. The CDR3 region has the DNA TGCAGCGCCCAGGTTGGGGCAGGTGGAGAAGCTTTCTTT. Encoded protein: CSAQVGAGGEAFF.

To note about this clonotype: A much larger clone differs by one base, so this may be a read error. The chain combines TRBV6-5 with TRBJ1-6; D perhaps matches TRBD1 (6 bases). CDR1 is MNHEY and CDR2 is SVGAGI in the germline V gene. CDR3 length: 15 amino acids. V lost 6 bases to trimming and J lost 7 bases, with 16 bases between them. The CDR3: CASSLTGFNNSPLHF. As DNA, the CDR3 is TGTGCCAGCAGCCTCACAGGGTTTAACAATTCACCCCTCCACTTT.

This sequence joins TRBV2 and TRBJ2-7; D uncertain. CDR3 size: 13 residues. CDR1 is SNHLY and CDR2 is FYNNEI in the germline V gene. Trimming removed 7 bases at V and 4 bases at J, with 14 bases between. CDR3 nucleotides: TGTGCCAGCAATCGGGTCGACGTGTACGAGCAGTACTTC. This translates into CASNRVDVYEQYF.

The V and J genes are TRBV6-5 and TRBJ2-1; no reliable D call. CDR1 and CDR2 (germline): MNHEY, SVGAGI. CDR3 length: 16 amino acids. With 5 bases removed from V and 5 bases from J, the gap between germline ends came to 19 bases. The CDR3 DNA reads as TGTGCCAGCAGTCCGTCTCGCCCGACCGCAAACAATGAGCAGTTCTTC. Translated: CASSPSRPTANNEQFF.

The rearrangement joins TRBV7-9 to TRBJ2-1; D is unresolved. The CDR3 is made up of 16 amino acids. V lost 2 bases to trimming and J lost 0 bases, with 11 bases between them. CDR1 SEHNR and CDR2 FQNEAQ come from the germline V gene (reference sequence). The CDR3 DNA follows: TGTGCCAGCAGCTTATTACGGGTTAGCTCCTACAATGAGCAGTTCTTC. Protein: CASSLLRVSSYNEQFF.

The table lists this clonotype with many counts. The chain links TRBV7-2 to TRBJ2-7; D possibly corresponds to TRBD2 (6 bases). The ends were cut back, 0 bases at V and 4 bases at J, with 13 bases in the middle. This CDR3 has 15 amino acids. Germline V lookup: CDR1 SGHTA, CDR2 FQGNSA. The CDR3 reads CASSLARDFRYEQYF. Written as DNA, the CDR3 is TGTGCCAGCAGCTTAGCGCGGGACTTTCGATACGAGCAGTACTTC.

Ten or more counts support this clonotype. The rearrangement joins TRBV24-1 to TRBJ2-1; 9 bases align to TRBD2. The CDR3 totals 16 residues. V was clipped by 1 base and J by 6 bases; unmatched bases: 6. Looked up from germline, CDR1 is KGHDR and CDR2 is SFDVKD. CDR3 in DNA: TGTGCCACCAGTGATTTTAGCGGGAGCATTTTCAATGAGCAGTTCTTC. This translates into CATSDFSGSIFNEQFF.